Listed here are 9 T cell receptor beta chains from one sample, sequenced in a study of blood T cells in healthy people across ages. Together with a sample-barcoded 5' primer, a J-beta primer mix was included in a second PCR lasting about 6 to 12 cycles. TCRdb re-derived calls from the 5' RACE reads in MiXCR, one entry per CDR3 protein. The repertoire holds some 900,000 distinct CDR3 sequences, with 45% to 50% as singletons. Sequenced: blood. Source of these receptors: a man aged 25-45 years in good health.

This chain connects TRBV29-1 to TRBJ2-1, with TRBD1 matching over 10 bases. This CDR3 is built from 13 residues. CDR1 and CDR2 from the germline V gene are SQVTM and ANQGSEA. The junction had 9 bases not matched to a gene; V was cut back by 7 bases and J by 9 bases. The CDR3 nucleotides read TGCAGCGGGACCGGGACAGGGGCCCTTGAGCAGTTCTTC. Translating gives CSGTGTGALEQFF.

At least ten counts were recorded for this clonotype. The V gene is TRBV12-3 or TRBV12-4, the J gene TRBJ2-1, with TRBD2 matching over 8 bases. The CDR3 totals 12 residues. The V and J ends lost 5 bases and 10 bases, in that order; junction bases with no gene match: 4. The CDR3 DNA is TGTGCCAGCAGTCTCAGCGGGGGCGAGCAGTTCTTC. Amino acids: CASSLSGGEQFF.

The V gene is TRBV9, the J gene TRBJ2-1; TRBD1 aligns across 10 bases. The DNA end lines up better with TRBJ2-7; the J call may be wrong. This CDR3 has 16 residues. CDR1 and CDR2 (germline): SGDLS, YYNGEE. The CDR3 sequence is CASSGQGAVSYNEQYF. For the CDR3, the DNA is TGTGCCAGCAGCGGACAGGGGGCAGTCTCCTACAATGAGCAGTACTTC.

This chain connects TRBV29-1 to TRBJ1-1, with a weak D call TRBD1 (5 bases). Trimming cost V 4 bases and J 5 bases, with 14 bases left between them. The CDR3 is 13 amino acids. The germline CDR1 and CDR2 sequences are SQVTM and ANQGSEA. The CDR3 bases are TGCAGCGTTGCCCGGGGCCAAGGGACTGAAGCTTTCTTT. It specifies CSVARGQGTEAFF.

The chain is built from TRBV30 and TRBJ1-2; the match to TRBD1 covers 9 bases. The CDR3 runs to 13 residues. J gave up 7 bases and V 7 bases, and 10 bases lay outside the gene matches. The germline gives CDR1 GTSNPN, CDR2 SVGIG (reference sequence). The CDR3, as DNA: TGTGCCTCTAAACAGGGGGCGCTTGGTGGCTACACCTTC. It codes for CASKQGALGGYTF.

This clonotype was detected a few times. The V call is TRBV11-2, the J call TRBJ2-5; 7 bases match TRBD1. Germline V gene sequence: CDR1 SGHAT, CDR2 FQNNGV. CDR3 length: 15 residues. The V segment lost 3 bases and the J segment 4 bases; nucleotides outside the gene matches: 8. The CDR3 nucleotides are TGTGCCAGCAGCTTGGTGGGACAGAGTGGAGAGACCCAGTACTTC. This encodes CASSLVGQSGETQYF.

This clonotype was recorded at least ten times. This rearrangement joins TRBV29-1 to TRBJ2-7; the D is unclear. Trimming removed 3 bases at V and 3 bases at J, with 6 bases between. Germline CDR1 reads SQVTM; CDR2 reads ANQGSEA. This CDR3 has 11 amino acids. For the CDR3, the DNA is TGCAGCGTTGACAGTCACTACGAGCAGTACTTC. Amino acids: CSVDSHYEQYF.

The chain employs TRBV27 and TRBJ2-7; D is unresolved. The CDR3 consists of 11 residues. V gave up 2 bases and J gave up 10 bases, with 9 bases separating them. Germline CDR1 reads MNHEY; CDR2 reads SMNVEV (reference sequence). This CDR3 is CASSLGPPQYF. The CDR3 nucleotides read TGTGCCAGCAGTTTAGGACCGCCCCAGTACTTC.

The sample holds one count of this clonotype. The chain uses TRBV7-3 and TRBJ2-4; 7 bases map to TRBD1. This CDR3 region has 15 residues. The germline V gene has CDR1 SGHTA and CDR2 FQGTGA. The ends lost 5 bases at V and 3 bases at J; junction bases unmatched: 7. CDR3 DNA sequence: TGTGCCAGCAGCGCCCCGACAGGGAACAAAAACATTCAGTACTTC. Its translation: CASSAPTGNKNIQYF.